The count of the clone carrying this T cell receptor beta chain is one. Its antigen is unknown. An Oncomine TCR Beta short-read assay was used to sequence the DNA from cultured CD4+ T cells. TCRdb passed the PCR reads through MiXCR, listing each CDR3 protein once. Of 15,000 to 20,000 distinct CDR3 sequences detected, around 75% appear once; the ten largest clones hold roughly 15%. Indicated treatment: roughly ten-day PBMC culture with coronavirus spike peptide pools or control peptides (ViraFEST assay). Expansion of antigen-specific T cells with peptide pools by ViraFEST preceded sequencing of TCRs. The data stem from a study of vaccination and CD4 T cells after COVID-19. Study-wide context: With eight to ten mild cases and one severe, convalescent patients were SARS-CoV-2 positive by nasal swab PCR. Cells received overlapping spike peptides from SARS-CoV-2, HCoV-NL63, HCoV-OC43 and HCoV-229E as stimulation.

The ends were cut back, 3 bases at V and 6 bases at J, with 6 bases in the middle. The CDR3 covers 12 residues. This TCR was recovered from a human donor who had recovered from COVID-19. The sequenced sample was CD4+ T cells from blood, cultured in vitro. V is TRBV12-3 or TRBV12-4 and J is TRBJ1-5; D not resolved. The CDR3 loop reads CASSFSLQPQHF. The CDR3 DNA reads as TGTGCCAGCAGTTTCTCTCTTCAGCCCCAGCATTTT.